This T cell receptor (beta chain) came from a study of read filtering for tumor transcriptome and immune sequencing. Study-level findings and limits: Correlation between methods rose after single-read clonotypes were removed.

This clonotype has a count of ten or more. Antigen: not known. This library used around 400 ng RNA and molecular barcoded adaptors spanning alpha/delta and beta/gamma chains. MiXCR, run by TCRdb on the reads, gives a single entry per CDR3 protein. The table shows tens of thousands of distinct CDR3 sequences, with 20% occurring only once. V was cut by 5 bases and J by 0 bases, with 17 bases left in between. The CDR3 spans 15 residues. Germline values: CDR1 DFQATT, CDR2 SNEGSKA (reference sequence). This sequence joins TRBV20-1 and TRBJ2-7; tentative D call: TRBD2 (6 bases). Sequencing used a population of CD138-negative cells sorted from bone marrow. This sequence was found in a donor at least 40 years old with multiple myeloma. The CDR3 loop reads CSAQLGSRSSYEQYF. CDR3 bases: TGCAGTGCTCAGCTCGGGAGTCGTAGCTCCTACGAGCAGTACTTC.